The 10 T cell receptor beta chains reported below all come from one sample, sequenced in a study of early T cells in non-severe SARS-CoV-2 infection. TCRdb analysed the 5' RACE reads with MiXCR anew, one entry per CDR3 protein. The table includes more than 65,000 distinct CDR3 sequences, roughly 13% detected once. The sequenced sample was whole blood. These receptors all stem from an adult who was a healthcare worker with PCR-confirmed SARS-CoV-2 infection or an uninfected control (not recorded which).

This clonotype was observed at least ten times. The V gene is TRBV10-3, the J gene TRBJ1-6; tentative D call: TRBD1 (5 bases). The germline gives CDR1 ENHRY, CDR2 SYGVKD. Deletions cut 0 bases from V and 9 bases from J, with 12 bases between. The CDR3 sequence is 15 residues long. Here the CDR3 reads CAISESGQGGSPLHF. Written as DNA, the CDR3 is TGTGCCATCAGTGAGTCGGGTCAGGGTGGTTCACCCCTCCACTTT.

The sample holds many counts of this clonotype. The CDR3 DNA sequence: TGTGCCAGCAGCGATAGACAGAGTTTGAACACTGAAGCTTTCTTT. It translates to CASSDRQSLNTEAFF. The genes are TRBV9 and TRBJ1-1; perhaps TRBD1 as D (5 bases). The CDR3 runs to 15 residues. Trimming removed 3 bases at V and 0 bases at J, with 12 bases between. The germline V gene has CDR1 SGDLS and CDR2 YYNGEE.

This clonotype has ten or more counts. The chain uses TRBV5-1 and TRBJ1-1; D may be TRBD1 (6 bases). Looked up from germline, CDR1 is SGHRS and CDR2 is YFSETQ. The CDR3 spans 14 residues. The ends were cut back, 4 bases at V and 0 bases at J, with 10 bases in the middle. In DNA, the CDR3 is TGCGCCAGCAGCAGGGACAACATGAACACTGAAGCTTTCTTT. Protein sequence: CASSRDNMNTEAFF. Full variable domain (missing parts from reference TRBV5-1 and TRBJ1-1): KAGVTQTPRYLIKTRGQQVTLSCSPISGHRSVSWYQQTPGQGLQFLFEYFSETQRNKGNFPGRFSGRQFSNSRSEMNVSTLELGDSALYLCASSRDNMNTEAFFGQGTRLTVV.

This clonotype was seen repeatedly, ten times or more. The genes are TRBV11-2 and TRBJ2-7, with D hard to call. The V gene's germline CDR1 is SGHAT and CDR2 FQNNGV. This CDR3 is 13 amino acids long. V shed 2 bases and J shed 3 bases, with 8 bases lying between them. The CDR3 coding sequence is TGTGCCAGCAGCTTAAATATCGGCTACGAGCAGTACTTC. This gives the protein CASSLNIGYEQYF.

The rearrangement links TRBV2 to TRBJ2-7; the D gene could be TRBD1 or TRBD2 (6 bases each). Germline CDR1 SNHLY, CDR2 FYNNEI. The germline V and J ends were trimmed by 6 bases and 6 bases, with 18 bases remaining between them. The CDR3 has 14 residues. In DNA, the CDR3 is TGTGCCAGCAGCACGGGGGCCCTCTTCCGCGAGCAGTACTTC. Protein sequence: CASSTGALFREQYF.

The V and J genes are TRBV2 and TRBJ1-2; tentative D call: TRBD1 (6 bases). Trimming cost V 9 bases and J 0 bases, with 11 bases left between them. There are 13 residues in the CDR3. CDR1 SNHLY and CDR2 FYNNEI come from the germline V gene. CDR3 coding DNA: TGTGCCAGTAGACAGGACTCTAACTATGGCTACACCTTC. Amino acid sequence: CASRQDSNYGYTF.

This clonotype was seen repeatedly, ten times or more. The V call is TRBV6-2 or TRBV6-3, the J call TRBJ2-2; D unresolved. Germline CDR1 and CDR2: MNHEY and SVGEGT. V was cut by 0 bases and J by 0 bases, with 14 bases left in between. CDR3 length equals 18 residues. The CDR3 spells CASSYSFLGRSNTGELFF. CDR3 DNA sequence: TGTGCCAGCAGTTACTCGTTTCTGGGCAGGTCGAACACCGGGGAGCTGTTTTTT.

This clonotype was counted ten times or more. The chain joins TRBV5-6 to TRBJ2-6; D is ambiguous. The V end lost 4 bases, the J end lost 0 bases, and 11 bases lay between the germline ends. The CDR3 totals 16 residues. CDR1 and CDR2 (germline): SGHDT, YYEEEE. Written as DNA, the CDR3 is TGTGCCAGCAGCGGCGCCGGGCCCTCTGGGGCCAACGTCCTGACTTTC. Translated: CASSGAGPSGANVLTF. Complete variable domain (other parts from reference TRBV5-6 and TRBJ2-6): DAGVTQSPTHLIKTRGQQVTLRCSPKSGHDTVSWYQQALGQGPQFIFQYYEEEERQRGNFPDRFSGHQFPNYSSELNVNALLLGDSALYLCASSGAGPSGANVLTFGAGSRLTVL.

The chain links TRBV18 to TRBJ2-3; D unclear. The CDR3 spans 14 residues. Germline CDR1 KGHSH, CDR2 LQKENI. Trimming shortened V by 3 bases and J by 6 bases, and 13 bases separated the two germline ends. This CDR3 reads CASSPYTHSDTQYF. CDR3 sequence (DNA): TGTGCCAGCTCACCCTATACTCACTCGGATACGCAGTATTTT.

The chain links TRBV10-3 to TRBJ1-1; D gene unclear. This CDR3 spans 11 amino acids. Germline loops: CDR1 ENHRY, CDR2 SYGVKD. V lost 6 bases, J lost 0 bases, and 2 bases lay in between. CDR3 DNA sequence: TGTGCCATCAGGTTGAACACTGAAGCTTTCTTT. This encodes CAIRLNTEAFF.